This T cell receptor beta chain originates from a study of siplizumab effects on memory and regulatory T cells. TCRdb's copy holds only in-frame clones and misses some; the assay was immunoSEQ multiplex PCR. Among under 95,000 clones listed, about 93% were seen once. Per germline, CDR1 MNHEY and CDR2 SMNVEV (reference sequence). Trimming removed 6 bases at V and 5 bases at J, with 13 bases between. This CDR3 region has 13 residues. The sequence was obtained from a human donor in good health. V and J are TRBV27 and TRBJ2-5, with TRBD1 as a possible D gene (6 bases). Sequenced input: non-Treg CD4+ T cells sorted from blood. This CDR3 is CASSVTGPETQYF. In nucleotides, the CDR3 is TGTGCCAGCAGCGTCACAGGGCCCGAGACCCAGTACTTC.